A selection of T cell receptor beta chains follows, all from one sample in a study of blood T cell repertoires in COVID-19. Here immunoSEQ multiplex PCR was the method, and the copy in TCRdb shows in-frame clones only, minus some. The data contain roughly 250,000 clones, about 80% of them seen just once; the ten biggest clones take up 3.3%. The sequencing sample was made of peripheral blood. The receptor source for this set is a woman older than 75 with acute or convalescent COVID-19. Each CDR3 is given with its conserved first and last residue. The D gene is left open where the match is weak. Rows may omit the clone size; those that give it use once, few, many or a size class.

J gene: TRBJ2-5; clone size: .; CDR3 length: 13; D gene: .; V gene: TRBV19; CDR3 DNA: TGTGCCAGTAGTATAAACCAGGGAGAGACCCAGTACTTC; CDR3 protein: CASSINQGETQYF
J gene: TRBJ2-5; clone size: .; CDR3 length: 15; D gene: TRBD2; V gene: TRBV14; CDR3 DNA: TGTGCCAGCAGCCGAGGACTAGCGGGAGTAGAGACCCAGTACTTC; CDR3 protein: CASSRGLAGVETQYF
J gene: TRBJ1-5; clone size: .; CDR3 length: 13; D gene: .; V gene: TRBV5-6; CDR3 DNA: TGTGCCAGCAGCCTGGGACATCAGCAGCCCCAGCATTTT; CDR3 protein: CASSLGHQQPQHF
J gene: TRBJ2-1; clone size: .; CDR3 length: 14; D gene: .; V gene: TRBV2; CDR3 DNA: TGTGCCAGCAAGCTAGAAGAAAGGAACAATGAGCAGTTCTTC; CDR3 protein: CASKLEERNNEQFF
J gene: TRBJ2-1; clone size: .; CDR3 length: 16; D gene: TRBD2; V gene: TRBV7-9; CDR3 DNA: TGTGCCAGCAGCTGGCCCTTGGGGGGGAAATACAATGAGCAGTTCTTC; CDR3 protein: CASSWPLGGKYNEQFF
J gene: TRBJ2-3; clone size: .; CDR3 length: 13; D gene: .; V gene: TRBV30; CDR3 DNA: TGTGCCTGGAGTGCACCGGGCACAGATACGCAGTATTTT; CDR3 protein: CAWSAPGTDTQYF
J gene: TRBJ1-3; clone size: .; CDR3 length: 17; D gene: TRBD1; V gene: TRBV10-3; CDR3 DNA: TGTGCCATCATGGCGGGTAGACAGGGGGCACCTGGAAACACCATATATTTT; CDR3 protein: CAIMAGRQGAPGNTIYF
J gene: TRBJ1-1; clone size: .; CDR3 length: 14; D gene: .; V gene: TRBV5-1; CDR3 DNA: TGCGCCAGCAGCTGGGAAGGGAGAAACGCTGAAGCTTTCTTT; CDR3 protein: CASSWEGRNAEAFF
J gene: TRBJ2-5; clone size: .; CDR3 length: 15; D gene: TRBD2; V gene: TRBV5-4; CDR3 DNA: TGTGCCAGCAGCCAACCGGGACTAGCGAAAGAGACCCAGTACTTC; CDR3 protein: CASSQPGLAKETQYF
J gene: TRBJ2-1; clone size: .; CDR3 length: 17; D gene: TRBD2; V gene: TRBV5-1; CDR3 DNA: TGCGCCAGCAGCTTGGAAGCTAGCGGTGGCTCCTACAATGAGCAGTTCTTC; CDR3 protein: CASSLEASGGSYNEQFF
J gene: TRBJ1-6; clone size: .; CDR3 length: 16; D gene: .; V gene: TRBV5-1; CDR3 DNA: TGCGCCAGCAGCTTGGATGTCAGGTCCGTTAATTCACCCCTCCACTTT; CDR3 protein: CASSLDVRSVNSPLHF
J gene: TRBJ2-3; clone size: .; CDR3 length: 16; D gene: TRBD2; V gene: TRBV4-3; CDR3 DNA: TGCGCCAGCAGCCAAGATACTAGCGGGGGGGCAAATACGCAGTATTTT; CDR3 protein: CASSQDTSGGANTQYF
J gene: TRBJ2-7; clone size: .; CDR3 length: 13; D gene: TRBD2; V gene: TRBV7-9; CDR3 DNA: TGTGCCAGCAGCCGGGAGGCCCCCTACGAGCAGTACTTC; CDR3 protein: CASSREAPYEQYF
J gene: TRBJ1-4; clone size: .; CDR3 length: 19; D gene: TRBD1; V gene: TRBV4-2; CDR3 DNA: TGTGCCAGCAGCCAAGATCCGGGACAGGGGGCGCTGGGTAATGAAAAACTGTTTTTT; CDR3 protein: CASSQDPGQGALGNEKLFF
J gene: TRBJ2-7; clone size: .; CDR3 length: 14; D gene: TRBD1; V gene: TRBV5-1; CDR3 DNA: TGCGCCAGCAGTTGGGGGACAGGAACCTACGAGCAGTACTTC; CDR3 protein: CASSWGTGTYEQYF
J gene: TRBJ1-1; clone size: .; CDR3 length: 16; D gene: TRBD1; V gene: TRBV18; CDR3 DNA: TGTGCCAGCTCACCCGGGACAGGGGCAGGGACGACTGAAGCTTTCTTT; CDR3 protein: CASSPGTGAGTTEAFF
J gene: TRBJ1-5; clone size: .; CDR3 length: 14; D gene: TRBD1; V gene: TRBV7-8; CDR3 DNA: TGTGCCAGCAGCTTTGGACAGGGTTATCAGCCCCAGCATTTT; CDR3 protein: CASSFGQGYQPQHF
J gene: TRBJ2-5; clone size: .; CDR3 length: 16; D gene: TRBD2; V gene: TRBV6-2/TRBV6-3; CDR3 DNA: TGTGCCAGCAGTTACCCGGGACTAGCGGGCCAAGAGACCCAGTACTTC; CDR3 protein: CASSYPGLAGQETQYF
J gene: TRBJ1-1; clone size: .; CDR3 length: 15; D gene: .; V gene: TRBV11-2; CDR3 DNA: TGTGCCAGCAGCCGACTCGGGGGGCCGAACACTGAAGCTTTCTTT; CDR3 protein: CASSRLGGPNTEAFF
J gene: TRBJ1-3; clone size: .; CDR3 length: 15; D gene: TRBD1; V gene: TRBV19; CDR3 DNA: TGTGCCAGTACTGACAGGGGGCGATTCGGAAACACCATATATTTT; CDR3 protein: CASTDRGRFGNTIYF
J gene: TRBJ1-6; clone size: .; CDR3 length: 15; D gene: .; V gene: TRBV10-2; CDR3 DNA: TGCGCCAGCAGTGAGTCGGTGGCGGTGAATTCACCCCTCCACTTT; CDR3 protein: CASSESVAVNSPLHF
J gene: TRBJ2-5; clone size: few; CDR3 length: 15; D gene: TRBD2; V gene: TRBV11-2; CDR3 DNA: TGTGCCAGCAGCTTTTTAGCGGGAGCCCCAGAGACCCAGTACTTC; CDR3 protein: CASSFLAGAPETQYF
J gene: TRBJ1-1; clone size: many; CDR3 length: 13; D gene: .; V gene: TRBV28; CDR3 DNA: TGTGCCAGCAGTTTTAGGGACACCCAGAGAGCTTTCTTT; CDR3 protein: CASSFRDTQRAFF
J gene: TRBJ1-1; clone size: .; CDR3 length: 14; D gene: .; V gene: TRBV7-9; CDR3 DNA: TGTGCCAGCAGCTTCTTCCTAGAGAACACTGAAGCTTTCTTT; CDR3 protein: CASSFFLENTEAFF
J gene: TRBJ1-2; clone size: .; CDR3 length: 13; D gene: TRBD1; V gene: TRBV3-1/TRBV3-2; CDR3 DNA: TGTGCCAGCAGTTCGACAGGGGACTATGGCTACACCTTC; CDR3 protein: CASSSTGDYGYTF
J gene: TRBJ2-3; clone size: few; CDR3 length: 14; D gene: .; V gene: TRBV20-1; CDR3 DNA: TGCAGTGCTAGTAAGAGGGAGACCACAGATACGCAGTATTTT; CDR3 protein: CSASKRETTDTQYF
J gene: TRBJ1-4; clone size: .; CDR3 length: 15; D gene: .; V gene: TRBV7-9; CDR3 DNA: TGTGCCAGCAGCTTAGGGACGGGGACTAATGAAAAACTGTTTTTT; CDR3 protein: CASSLGTGTNEKLFF
J gene: TRBJ1-1; clone size: .; CDR3 length: 13; D gene: TRBD1; V gene: TRBV4-2; CDR3 DNA: TGTGCCAGCAGCTGGGACAGGGCGGGTGAAGCTTTCTTT; CDR3 protein: CASSWDRAGEAFF
J gene: TRBJ1-2; clone size: .; CDR3 length: 11; D gene: TRBD1; V gene: TRBV20-1; CDR3 DNA: TGCAGTGCGCCCGGACAGGATGGCTACACCTTC; CDR3 protein: CSAPGQDGYTF
J gene: TRBJ1-2; clone size: .; CDR3 length: 13; D gene: .; V gene: TRBV2; CDR3 DNA: TGTGCCAGCGGACTGAAGGAGCTTTATGGCTACACCTTC; CDR3 protein: CASGLKELYGYTF
J gene: TRBJ2-5; clone size: once; CDR3 length: 18; D gene: TRBD2; V gene: TRBV24-1; CDR3 DNA: TGTGCCACCAGTGATCCATCCGGGGGGAGGGCCTTAGTCGAGACCCAGTACTTC; CDR3 protein: CATSDPSGGRALVETQYF
J gene: TRBJ1-5; clone size: .; CDR3 length: 13; D gene: .; V gene: TRBV6-5; CDR3 DNA: TGTGCCAGCAGCTCAGGGTTCCATCAGCCCCAGCATTTT; CDR3 protein: CASSSGFHQPQHF
J gene: TRBJ2-1; clone size: few; CDR3 length: 13; D gene: .; V gene: TRBV6-5; CDR3 DNA: TGTGCCAGCAGCGGGTTTCCTTACAATGAGCAGTTCTTC; CDR3 protein: CASSGFPYNEQFF
J gene: TRBJ1-5; clone size: .; CDR3 length: 14; D gene: .; V gene: TRBV5-4; CDR3 DNA: TGTGCCAGCAGCATCGACAGTAGCAATCAGCCCCAGCATTTT; CDR3 protein: CASSIDSSNQPQHF
J gene: TRBJ1-2; clone size: .; CDR3 length: 13; D gene: .; V gene: TRBV20-1; CDR3 DNA: TGCAGTGCTAGTGTAGGGCAGGGAGGTGGCTACACCTTC; CDR3 protein: CSASVGQGGGYTF
J gene: TRBJ2-1; clone size: .; CDR3 length: 15; D gene: .; V gene: TRBV6-2/TRBV6-3; CDR3 DNA: TGTGCCAGCAGACCTCACGGACAGTCCTACAATGAGCAGTTCTTC; CDR3 protein: CASRPHGQSYNEQFF
J gene: TRBJ2-1; clone size: .; CDR3 length: 14; D gene: TRBD2; V gene: TRBV2; CDR3 DNA: TGTGCCAGCACAAGGAGGACTAGCAAAAATGAGCAGTTCTTC; CDR3 protein: CASTRRTSKNEQFF
J gene: TRBJ1-3; clone size: .; CDR3 length: 13; D gene: .; V gene: TRBV9; CDR3 DNA: TGTGCCAGCAGCGTCTCAGGGGTAAACACCATATATTTT; CDR3 protein: CASSVSGVNTIYF
J gene: TRBJ2-3; clone size: .; CDR3 length: 16; D gene: .; V gene: TRBV11-2; CDR3 DNA: TGTGCCAGCAGCTTAGGCGCCACGGTAAACACAGATACGCAGTATTTT; CDR3 protein: CASSLGATVNTDTQYF
J gene: TRBJ2-1; clone size: .; CDR3 length: 15; D gene: TRBD1; V gene: TRBV5-4; CDR3 DNA: TGTGCCAGCAGCGGGACAGCCGATGCCTACAATGAGCAGTTCTTC; CDR3 protein: CASSGTADAYNEQFF
J gene: TRBJ1-2; clone size: .; CDR3 length: 16; D gene: .; V gene: TRBV3-1/TRBV3-2; CDR3 DNA: TGTGCCAGCAGCCAAGTCGTCCTTGGGGGGGGCTATGGCTACACCTTC; CDR3 protein: CASSQVVLGGGYGYTF
J gene: TRBJ2-5; clone size: .; CDR3 length: 14; D gene: TRBD2; V gene: TRBV4-1; CDR3 DNA: TGCGCCAGCAGCCAAGCCAGCGGGAGAGAGACCCAGTACTTC; CDR3 protein: CASSQASGRETQYF
J gene: TRBJ1-2; clone size: .; CDR3 length: 14; D gene: TRBD1; V gene: TRBV6-5; CDR3 DNA: TGTGCCAGCGGGGCCAGGGGGCTGTTTGATGGCTACACCTTC; CDR3 protein: CASGARGLFDGYTF
J gene: TRBJ1-2; clone size: .; CDR3 length: 13; D gene: .; V gene: TRBV29-1; CDR3 DNA: TGCAGCGTTCCAAACCCGGAGGACTATGGCTACACCTTC; CDR3 protein: CSVPNPEDYGYTF
J gene: TRBJ2-1; clone size: .; CDR3 length: 15; D gene: TRBD2; V gene: TRBV4-1; CDR3 DNA: TGCGCCAGCAGCCAAGACGGCGGCGGGGGGAATGAGCAGTTCTTC; CDR3 protein: CASSQDGGGGNEQFF
J gene: TRBJ1-2; clone size: few; CDR3 length: 17; D gene: TRBD1; V gene: TRBV27; CDR3 DNA: TGTGCCAGCAGTTTATCTGGGCGGACAGGGGGTGTTTATGGCTACACCTTC; CDR3 protein: CASSLSGRTGGVYGYTF
J gene: TRBJ1-2; clone size: .; CDR3 length: 12; D gene: .; V gene: TRBV25-1; CDR3 DNA: TGTGCCAGCACCCCGGGACACGGGTGGTACACCTTC; CDR3 protein: CASTPGHGWYTF
J gene: TRBJ1-3; clone size: once; CDR3 length: 13; D gene: .; V gene: TRBV29-1; CDR3 DNA: TGCAGCGGTTCTTTCGGGGCTGGAAACACCATATATTTT; CDR3 protein: CSGSFGAGNTIYF
J gene: TRBJ2-7; clone size: .; CDR3 length: 15; D gene: .; V gene: TRBV7-3; CDR3 DNA: TGTGCCAGCAGTCCCGGGAGCATCCCTACCTACGAGCAGTACTTC; CDR3 protein: CASSPGSIPTYEQYF
J gene: TRBJ2-7; clone size: .; CDR3 length: 16; D gene: .; V gene: TRBV14; CDR3 DNA: TGTGCCAGCAGCCAACAACGGGGTTACGTGGCCTACGAGCAGTACTTC; CDR3 protein: CASSQQRGYVAYEQYF
J gene: TRBJ1-2; clone size: .; CDR3 length: 15; D gene: .; V gene: TRBV7-3; CDR3 DNA: TGTGCCAGCAGCTTAACCGCAGGGCCTAACTATGGCTACACCTTC; CDR3 protein: CASSLTAGPNYGYTF
J gene: TRBJ2-7; clone size: once; CDR3 length: 15; D gene: TRBD1; V gene: TRBV6-5; CDR3 DNA: TGTGCCAGCAGGCCCGACAGGGGCACTGGTTCCGAGCAGTACTTC; CDR3 protein: CASRPDRGTGSEQYF
J gene: TRBJ1-6; clone size: .; CDR3 length: 14; D gene: TRBD1; V gene: TRBV6-5; CDR3 DNA: TGTGCCAGCAGCGACAGACAGGGACGGTCACCCCTCCACTTT; CDR3 protein: CASSDRQGRSPLHF
J gene: TRBJ1-1; clone size: .; CDR3 length: 13; D gene: TRBD1; V gene: TRBV9; CDR3 DNA: TGTGCCAGCAGCGTAGCCCCGGACAGGGGAGCTTTCTTT; CDR3 protein: CASSVAPDRGAFF